Presented here are 18 T cell receptor beta chains from one specimen sequenced in a study of cytomegalovirus exposure and HLA in healthy donors. Primers included in the PCR were 60 Vbeta and 13 Jbeta primers. Assay: immunoSEQ multiplex PCR; the TCRdb copy retains only in-frame clones and omits some. The sample yields approximately 130,000 clones, about three quarters seen once. Material: PBMCs. These receptors all stem from a woman aged 40 to 55 in good health and CMV-seronegative.

V gene TRBV19 combines with J gene TRBJ2-3, with D possibly being TRBD1 (6 bases). CDR1 and CDR2 from the germline V gene are LNHDA and SQIVND (reference sequence). The CDR3 spans 15 residues. The V and J ends lost 5 bases and 0 bases respectively, with 12 bases between them. The CDR3: CASSPWTASTDTQYF. In DNA, the CDR3 is TGTGCCAGTAGTCCTTGGACAGCTAGCACAGATACGCAGTATTTT.

This chain uses TRBV6-5 with TRBJ1-1; a possible D gene is TRBD1 (6 bases). Germline-derived CDR1 and CDR2 are MNHEY and SVGAGI. V lost 5 bases to trimming and J lost 5 bases, with 12 bases between them. The CDR3 spans 13 residues. CDR3 nucleotides: TGTGCCAGCAGTGCGGGGGGCAGGACTGAAGCTTTCTTT. Amino acids: CASSAGGRTEAFF.

The chain links TRBV5-1 to TRBJ2-2; 8 nucleotides match TRBD2. Trimming took 5 bases from V and 3 from J; bases not matched to a gene: 6. This CDR3 region has 15 residues. Per the germline V gene, CDR1 is SGHRS and CDR2 is YFSETQ. CDR3 residues: CASSIFSGDTGELFF. For the CDR3, the DNA is TGCGCCAGCAGTATTTTTAGCGGGGACACCGGGGAGCTGTTTTTT.

The rearrangement joins TRBV4-2 to TRBJ2-2; 9 bases are shared with TRBD2. Trimming cost V 1 base and J 7 bases; bases outside gene matches: 13. Germline lookup yields CDR1 LGHNA and CDR2 YNFKEQ. The CDR3 totals 18 residues. The CDR3 region has the DNA TGTGCCAGCAGCCAAGGTCCGGGCGGGAGGGCCGTGGGCGGGGAGCTGTTTTTT. It encodes CASSQGPGGRAVGGELFF.

The rearrangement links TRBV5-1 to TRBJ2-7; D may be TRBD1 (6 bases). CDR1 is SGHRS and CDR2 is YFSETQ in the germline V gene. The CDR3 spans 16 residues. The V end lost 0 bases, the J end lost 7 bases, and 20 bases lay between the germline ends. The CDR3 DNA is TGCGCCAGCAGCTTGGCCGTAACAGGGCCTTATGGGGAGCAGTACTTC. Protein product: CASSLAVTGPYGEQYF.

The chain joins TRBV27 to TRBJ2-7; 10 bases are a match to TRBD2. CDR1 and CDR2 (germline): MNHEY, SMNVEV (reference sequence). The CDR3 covers 15 residues. V gave up 3 bases and J gave up 4 bases; unmatched junction bases: 6. CDR3 sequence (DNA): TGTGCCAGCAGTTTTTATTCTAGCGGGAGTTACGAGCAGTACTTC. Its protein is CASSFYSSGSYEQYF.

The rearrangement joins TRBV7-9 to TRBJ1-2; D ambiguous. The CDR3 sequence is 16 residues long. Per germline, CDR1 SEHNR and CDR2 FQNEAQ (reference sequence). Trimming removed 4 bases at V and 5 bases at J, with 20 bases between. The DNA for the CDR3 is TGTGCCAGCAGCTCCACAACTCCTCTGAGGGATTATGGCTACACCTTC. This encodes CASSSTTPLRDYGYTF.

This chain connects TRBV6-5 to TRBJ1-1; TRBD1 aligns across 9 bases. CDR1 MNHEY and CDR2 SVGAGI come from the germline V gene. This CDR3 region has 13 residues. J was trimmed by 6 bases and V by 5 bases; bases with no gene match: 4. CDR3 sequence reads: CASSAGQGSEAFF. CDR3 sequence (DNA): TGTGCCAGCAGTGCCGGACAGGGGTCTGAAGCTTTCTTT.

The chain couples TRBV19 to TRBJ2-2; no clear D gene. Trimming cost V 5 bases and J 8 bases, with 9 bases left between them. The CDR3 totals 12 residues. CDR1 and CDR2 from the germline V gene are LNHDA and SQIVND (reference sequence). The CDR3 is CASSLNSGELFF. The CDR3 DNA reads as TGTGCCAGTAGTCTCAACAGTGGGGAGCTGTTTTTT.

The chain uses TRBV28 and TRBJ2-7; 10 nucleotides align to TRBD1. This CDR3 contains 15 residues. Germline V gene data show CDR1 as MDHEN and CDR2 as SYDVKM. The trim removed 2 bases at V and 1 base at J, leaving 2 bases unmatched. The chain's CDR3 is CASSLTGQGSYEQYF. In nucleotides, the CDR3 is TGTGCCAGCAGTTTAACGGGACAGGGGTCCTACGAGCAGTACTTC.

The V call is TRBV27, the J call TRBJ2-7, with D possibly being TRBD1 (6 bases). Germline V gene data show CDR1 as MNHEY and CDR2 as SMNVEV (reference sequence). The germline V and J ends were trimmed by 6 bases and 2 bases, with 17 bases remaining between them. This CDR3 comprises 15 residues. The CDR3 bases are TGTGCCAGCAGAGAGAAGTGGACAGTTACCTACGAGCAGTACTTC. It encodes CASREKWTVTYEQYF.

The chain is built from TRBV28 and TRBJ1-1; TRBD1 matches at 7 bases. CDR1 MDHEN and CDR2 SYDVKM come from the germline V gene. The trim removed 2 bases at V and 7 bases at J, leaving 7 bases unmatched. The CDR3 runs to 14 residues. CDR3 sequence: CASSLGGQVHEAFF. CDR3 sequence (DNA): TGTGCCAGCAGTTTAGGTGGACAGGTCCATGAAGCTTTCTTT.

This chain connects TRBV27 to TRBJ2-1; TRBD2 is a possible D gene (5 bases). In germline, CDR1 is MNHEY, CDR2 SMNVEV (reference sequence). The CDR3 loop spans 16 amino acids. V lost 8 bases, J lost 0 bases, and 17 bases lay in between. For the CDR3, the DNA is TGTGCCAGCCGTTATTGGCGGGCGAGCTCCTACAATGAGCAGTTCTTC. This encodes CASRYWRASSYNEQFF.

To note about this clone: Its ends do not fully match the called genes, so a read error is possible. Other DNA variants within this sample encode the same CDR3. The genes are TRBV7-2 and TRBJ1-5, with TRBD1 as a possible D gene (5 bases). Germline-derived CDR1 and CDR2 are SGHTA and FQGNSA. This CDR3 has 13 amino acids. In DNA form, the CDR3 reads TGTGCCAGCAGTTTAGACAGCTATCAGCCCCAGCATTTT. Its translation is CASSLDSYQPQHF.

Written as DNA, the CDR3 is TGTGCCTGGAGTACTCAGGGGGACACTGAAGCTTTCTTT. This encodes CAWSTQGDTEAFF. The V and J genes are TRBV30 and TRBJ1-1; 7 bases agree with TRBD1. Germline values: CDR1 GTSNPN, CDR2 SVGIG (reference sequence). With V trimmed by 2 bases and J by 3 bases, 3 bases remained unmatched. CDR3 length: 13 residues.

The chain carries TRBV4-2 and TRBJ2-7; possible D gene TRBD1, 5 bases. Per germline, CDR1 LGHNA and CDR2 YNFKEQ. Deletions cut 0 bases from V and 5 bases from J, with 14 bases between. The CDR3 totals 15 residues. CDR3 nucleotide sequence: TGTGCCAGCAGCCAAGAAAGGCAGGGCCCCCACGAGCAGTACTTC. It translates to CASSQERQGPHEQYF.

V is TRBV6-6 and J is TRBJ2-5; 9 bases are shared with TRBD1. The J call is uncertain, as TRBJ2-7 better fits the DNA end. Germline V gene data show CDR1 as MNHNY and CDR2 as SVGAGI (reference sequence). The CDR3 is made up of 14 amino acids. CDR3 DNA: TGTGCCAGCAGAACGGGACAGGGACTCTACGAGCAGTACTTC. Protein sequence: CASRTGQGLYEQYF.

This sequence joins TRBV7-9 and TRBJ2-2; 7 bases line up with TRBD1. Germline CDR1 and CDR2: SEHNR and FQNEAQ (reference sequence). The CDR3 has 15 amino acids. The V segment lost 3 bases and the J segment 4 bases; nucleotides outside the gene matches: 5. This CDR3 reads CASSFTDRSTGELFF. The CDR3 nucleotides are TGTGCCAGCAGCTTTACGGACAGGTCCACCGGGGAGCTGTTTTTT.